Listed here is a single TCR beta chain. Its antigen remains unidentified. Primed by a sample-barcoded 5' primer and a J-beta primer mix, a second PCR proceeded for roughly 6 to 12 cycles. Using its own MiXCR run on the 5' RACE reads, TCRdb lists one record per CDR3 protein. This table holds roughly 1,300,000 distinct CDR3 sequences, 55% to 75% found once. CDR1 MNHEY and CDR2 SVGEGT come from the germline V gene. This CDR3 has 12 amino acids. The junction had 5 bases not matched to a gene; V was cut back by 6 bases and J by 7 bases. This sample stems from a study of blood T cells in healthy people across ages. General study points: More naive CD4+ cells and higher diversity marked long-lived donors relative to aged donors. Older age went with lower TCR beta diversity per million T cells, in a roughly linear way.

The specimen was blood. J is TRBJ1-1 and V is TRBV6-2 or TRBV6-3; 7 nucleotides agree with TRBD1. The clonotype was recovered from a man younger than 30 in good health. The CDR3 loop is CASRPRGIEAFF. CDR3 DNA: TGTGCCAGCAGACCCAGGGGGATTGAAGCTTTCTTT.